The present T cell receptor beta chain was sequenced within a study of radiotherapy plus CTLA-4 blockade in lung cancer. General study points: How blood T cell clones changed early, along with interferon-beta, reportedly forecast response best.

Germline V gives CDR1 SGDLS, CDR2 YYNGEE. This CDR3 is built from 14 residues. Deletions cut 3 bases from V and 1 base from J, with 8 bases between. Comment on this clone: Its antigen is undetermined.

Using immunoSEQ multiplex PCR, the repertoire was profiled, and TCRdb retains in-frame clones only, with some absent. Of some 15,000 clones detected, about 70% appear once; the ten largest clones hold 53%. The material was peripheral blood, obtained from a patient treated with radiotherapy plus ipilimumab. This receptor was taken from a human donor with non-small cell lung cancer whose response to radiotherapy plus ipilimumab could not be evaluated. The V gene is TRBV9, the J gene TRBJ1-5; D unresolved. The CDR3 spells CASSAPPSNQPQHF. For the CDR3, the DNA is TGTGCCAGCAGCGCCCCCCCGAGCAATCAGCCCCAGCATTTT.